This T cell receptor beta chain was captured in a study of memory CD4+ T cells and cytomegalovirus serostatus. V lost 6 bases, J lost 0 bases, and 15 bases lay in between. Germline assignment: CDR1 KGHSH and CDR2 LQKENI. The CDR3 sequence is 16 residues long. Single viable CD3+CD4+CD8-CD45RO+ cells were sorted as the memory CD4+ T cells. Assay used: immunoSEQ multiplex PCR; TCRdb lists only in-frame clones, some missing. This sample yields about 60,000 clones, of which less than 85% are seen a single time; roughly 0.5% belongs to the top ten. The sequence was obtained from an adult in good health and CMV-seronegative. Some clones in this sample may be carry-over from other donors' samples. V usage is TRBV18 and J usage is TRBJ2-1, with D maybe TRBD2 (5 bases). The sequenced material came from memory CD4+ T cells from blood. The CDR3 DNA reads TGTGCCAGCTCTCTCAGGTCTGGAGGCTCCTACAATGAGCAGTTCTTC. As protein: CASSLRSGGSYNEQFF.